Below are 12 T cell receptor beta chains sequenced from a single sample in a study of T cells in Graves' hyperthyroidism and ophthalmopathy. Amplified TCR beta CDR3 regions derived from RNA transcripts. The primer set for the first-round RT-PCR of the TCR CDR3 was HTBI. TCRdb itself ran the multiplex PCR reads through MiXCR, one entry per CDR3 protein. Seen here are over 650,000 distinct CDR3 sequences, roughly 15% observed once, and the top ten hold around 7.7%. The specimen sequenced was blood. These receptors all come from a man younger than 35 with Graves' hyperthyroidism.

The chain links TRBV4-3 to TRBJ2-1; 8 nucleotides line up with TRBD2. The CDR3 has 16 residues. The V and J ends lost 0 bases and 7 bases, in that order; junction bases with no gene match: 8. Germline CDR1 and CDR2: LGHNA and YSLEER. CDR3 DNA: TGCGCCAGCAGCCAAGACCCAGCGGGAGTGACGAATGAGCAGTTCTTC. Translation gives CASSQDPAGVTNEQFF.

In its sample, this clonotype was seen many times. The CDR3 does not end in the conserved phenylalanine or tryptophan, so this is likely a read error. The genes are TRBV7-2 and TRBJ1-1; D ambiguous. The V gene's germline CDR1 is SGHTA and CDR2 FQGNSA. This CDR3 has 18 amino acids. Deletions cut 1 base from V and 4 bases from J, with 22 bases between. CDR3 in amino acids: CASSLGWLTSNQGTEAFL. DNA of the CDR3: TGTGCCAGCAGCTTAGGGTGGCTGACATCCAATCAAGGCACTGAAGCTTTCCTT.

This clonotype occurred a few times. V gene TRBV28 combines with J gene TRBJ1-5, with TRBD1 matching over 8 bases. V lost 5 bases, J lost 6 bases, and 9 bases stayed unmatched. This CDR3 comprises 15 residues. In germline, CDR1 is MDHEN, CDR2 SYDVKM. For the CDR3, the DNA is TGTGCCAGCAGTGACCGCACAGGGGGGGTTCAGCCCCAGCATTTT. It is translated as CASSDRTGGVQPQHF.

This clonotype has a count of ten or more. This rearrangement joins TRBV18 to TRBJ1-5; D is perhaps TRBD1 (6 bases). V lost 6 bases to trimming and J lost 4 bases, with 13 bases between them. Germline V gene lookup returns CDR1 KGHSH and CDR2 LQKENI. The CDR3 covers 14 residues. The CDR3 protein is CASSQGTVNQPQHF. DNA of the CDR3: TGTGCCAGCTCCCAGGGGACGGTTAATCAGCCCCAGCATTTT.

The chain couples TRBV20-1 to TRBJ2-5; the match to TRBD2 covers 11 bases. The V gene end was trimmed by 6 bases and the J gene end by 3 bases; junction bases not matched to a gene: 6. This CDR3 has 14 amino acids. Germline V gene sequence: CDR1 DFQATT, CDR2 SNEGSKA (reference sequence). CDR3: CSAELGLAEETQYF. Written as DNA, the CDR3 is TGCAGTGCCGAGTTGGGACTAGCGGAAGAGACCCAGTACTTC.

This clonotype has ten or more counts. CDR3 protein: CASSFGQKNEQFF. In DNA form, the CDR3 reads TGTGCCAGCAGTTTCGGACAGAAAAATGAGCAGTTCTTC. The chain is built from TRBV28 and TRBJ2-1; possibly TRBD1 for D (6 bases). V was pared by 3 bases and J by 7 bases, with 10 bases between. The CDR3 runs to 13 residues. From germline, CDR1 is MDHEN and CDR2 SYDVKM.

This clonotype was seen only a few times. The J gene is TRBJ2-1, the V gene TRBV15, with D possibly matching TRBD2 (6 bases). The CDR3 has 16 residues. Trimming removed 0 bases at V and 4 bases at J, with 13 bases between. CDR1 and CDR2 from the germline V gene are LNHNV and YYDKDF (reference sequence). For the CDR3, the DNA is TGTGCCACCAGCAGAGACCGGGGCGGGATATACAATGAGCAGTTCTTC. Protein sequence: CATSRDRGGIYNEQFF.

This clonotype was seen ten or more times. The chain recombines TRBV3-1 with TRBJ2-4; a possible D gene is TRBD1 (6 bases). V was clipped by 0 bases and J by 8 bases, with 14 bases between them. Germline V lookup: CDR1 LGHDT, CDR2 YNNKEL (reference sequence). This CDR3 spans 15 amino acids. The CDR3 DNA sequence: TGTGCCAGCAGCCAAGAAGGACAGAGATTTGACATTCAGTACTTC. Translation gives CASSQEGQRFDIQYF.

This clonotype showed up many times. The chain couples TRBV3-1 to TRBJ1-2; D is undetermined. Germline V gene data show CDR1 as LGHDT and CDR2 as YNNKEL (reference sequence). The V gene lost 0 bases and the J gene lost 8 bases, with 19 bases spanning the gap. CDR3 size: 16 residues. CDR3 DNA: TGTGCCAGCAGCCAAGATCCCGTCTCGGACGTCGGAGGCTACACCTTC. It yields the protein CASSQDPVSDVGGYTF. Full variable domain (missing parts from reference TRBV3-1 and TRBJ1-2): DTAVSQTPKYLVTQMGNDKSIKCEQNLGHDTMYWYKQDSKKFLKIMFSYNNKELIINETVPNRFSPKSPDKAHLNLHINSLELGDSAVYFCASSQDPVSDVGGYTFGSGTRLTVV.

The chain uses TRBV9 and TRBJ2-7, with D maybe TRBD2 (6 bases). This CDR3 spans 15 amino acids. Germline CDR1 and CDR2: SGDLS and YYNGEE. Trimming took 3 bases from V and 3 from J, leaving 16 bases between them. DNA for the CDR3: TGTGCCAGCAGCGGAGGGGATGGAGGGAACTACGAGCAGTACTTC. Translation gives CASSGGDGGNYEQYF.

This clonotype was observed at least ten times. This rearrangement joins TRBV30 to TRBJ2-1; 8 nucleotides line up with TRBD2. CDR3 size: 12 residues. CDR1 is GTSNPN, CDR2 SVGIG, per germline (reference sequence). V dropped 4 bases and J dropped 9; count of bases not matched to a gene: 5. This CDR3 is CAWKKRELEQFF. The DNA of the CDR3 is TGTGCCTGGAAGAAGCGGGAGCTTGAGCAGTTCTTC.

This sequence joins TRBV18 and TRBJ2-1; the match to TRBD2 covers 11 bases. The CDR3 runs 19 residues. Germline V gene data show CDR1 as KGHSH and CDR2 as LQKENI. V trimming: 4 bases; J trimming: 0 bases; junction bases outside the gene matches: 11. The DNA for the CDR3 is TGTGCCAGCTCACTCCAACTAGCGGGAGCTGCCAGCTCCTACAATGAGCAGTTCTTC. This gives the protein CASSLQLAGAASSYNEQFF.